This T cell receptor beta chain was identified during a study of T-cell memory formation after mild COVID-19. This clonotype was seen a handful of times. Its antigen is not identified. 5'RACE, which relied on constant-segment primers, yielded TCR alpha and TCR beta cDNA libraries carrying sample barcodes and UMIs. TCRdb recomputed calls from the 5' RACE reads with MiXCR, one row per CDR3 protein. The data hold roughly 410,000 distinct CDR3 sequences, with 20% to 25% observed a single time. Overall study results and limits: Mainly in CM and EM were contracting CD4+ clones; CD8+ were in EMRA. While clones contracting from day 15 to 85 were balanced between CD4 and CD8, later expanders leaned CD4+.

The CDR3 is 11 residues long. The V end lost 6 bases, the J end lost 4 bases, and 7 bases lay between the germline ends. Per germline, CDR1 MGHDK and CDR2 SYGVNS. This chain links TRBV25-1 with TRBJ2-7, with unresolved D. The clonotype originates from an adult woman who had mild COVID-19 (a few samples of this study predate the infection). Cell type and time point are not known. The sequenced sample consisted of PBMCs or a T cell subset sorted from them (not recorded which). CDR3 nucleotide sequence: TGTGCCAGCAGACACGGATACGAGCAGTACTTC. Translation: CASRHGYEQYF.